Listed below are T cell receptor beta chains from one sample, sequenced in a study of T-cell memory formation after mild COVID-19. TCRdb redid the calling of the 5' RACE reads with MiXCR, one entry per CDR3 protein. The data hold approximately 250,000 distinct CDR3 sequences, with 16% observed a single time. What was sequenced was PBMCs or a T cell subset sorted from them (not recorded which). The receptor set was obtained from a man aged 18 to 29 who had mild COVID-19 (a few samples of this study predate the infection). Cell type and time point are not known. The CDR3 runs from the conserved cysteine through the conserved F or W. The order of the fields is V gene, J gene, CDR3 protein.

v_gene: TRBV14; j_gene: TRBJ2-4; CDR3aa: CASSQGGGAIQNIQYF
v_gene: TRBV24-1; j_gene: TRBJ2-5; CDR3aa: CATSDPDSGVAQYF
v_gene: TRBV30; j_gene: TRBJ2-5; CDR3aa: CAWSVGLAGEETQYF
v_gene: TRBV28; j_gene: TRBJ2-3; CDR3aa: CASSLQRDTQYF
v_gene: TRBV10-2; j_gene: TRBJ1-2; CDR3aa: CASSESTRANYGYTF
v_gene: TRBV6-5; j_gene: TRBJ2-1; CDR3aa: CASSPGGRGVFEQFF
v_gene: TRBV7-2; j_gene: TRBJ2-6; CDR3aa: CASSLRGAGANVLTF
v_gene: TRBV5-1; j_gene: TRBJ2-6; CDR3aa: CASSSFRANVLTF
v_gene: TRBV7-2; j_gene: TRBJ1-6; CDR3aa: CASSPVGGLGSPLHF
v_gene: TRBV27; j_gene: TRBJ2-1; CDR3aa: CASSSGGTSGRKQFF
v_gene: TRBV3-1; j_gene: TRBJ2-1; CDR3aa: CASSQGRVAEQFF
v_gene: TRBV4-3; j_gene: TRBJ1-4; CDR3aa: CASSQVWGGPNEKLFF
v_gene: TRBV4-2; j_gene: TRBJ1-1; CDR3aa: CASSQLQGNTEAFF
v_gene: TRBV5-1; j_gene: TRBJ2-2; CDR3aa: CASSPPTYTGELFF
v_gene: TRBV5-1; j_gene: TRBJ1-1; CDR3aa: CASSLGYSEAFF
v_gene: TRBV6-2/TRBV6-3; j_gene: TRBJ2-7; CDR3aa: CASSRTGSIYEQYF
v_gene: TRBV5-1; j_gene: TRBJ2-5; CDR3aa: CASSYGGDQETQYF
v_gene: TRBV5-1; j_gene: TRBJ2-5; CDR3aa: CASRGVSAQYF
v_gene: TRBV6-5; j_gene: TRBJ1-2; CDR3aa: CASSKRQKTRPYGYTF
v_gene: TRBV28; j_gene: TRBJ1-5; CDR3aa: CASRITGINQPQHF
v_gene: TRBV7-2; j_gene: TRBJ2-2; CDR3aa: CASSLQGEVGELFF
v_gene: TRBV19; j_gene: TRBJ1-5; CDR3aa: CASSIAGANQPQHF
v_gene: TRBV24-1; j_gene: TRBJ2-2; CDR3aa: CATSVKSTGELFF
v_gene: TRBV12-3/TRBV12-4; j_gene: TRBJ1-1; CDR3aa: CASSLNSQVTEAFF
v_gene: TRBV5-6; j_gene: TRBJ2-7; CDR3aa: CASSPTGFYYEQYF
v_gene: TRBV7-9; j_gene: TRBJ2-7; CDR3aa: CASSLGYTHNEQYF
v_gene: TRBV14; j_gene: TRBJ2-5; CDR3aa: CASRKLPGETQYF
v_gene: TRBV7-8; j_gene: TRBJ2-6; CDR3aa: CASSLVRAGANVLTF
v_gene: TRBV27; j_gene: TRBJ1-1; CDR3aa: CASSLGRNTEAFF
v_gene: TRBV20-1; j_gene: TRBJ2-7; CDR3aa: CSAGTGVGEQYF
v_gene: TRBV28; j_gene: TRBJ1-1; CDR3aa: CASSYGQQTMNTEAFF
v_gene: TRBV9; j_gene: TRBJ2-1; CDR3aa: CASSVEGLAGGSSYNEQFF
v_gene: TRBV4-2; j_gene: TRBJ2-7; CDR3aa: CASSQDRGGSYEQYF
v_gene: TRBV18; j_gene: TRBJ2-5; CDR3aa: CASSPAGTGVRETQYF
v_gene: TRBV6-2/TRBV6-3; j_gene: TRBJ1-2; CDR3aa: CASGPGGYTF
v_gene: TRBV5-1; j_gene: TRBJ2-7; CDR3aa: CASSWTVSYEQYF
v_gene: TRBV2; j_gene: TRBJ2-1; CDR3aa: CASTWLRQFF
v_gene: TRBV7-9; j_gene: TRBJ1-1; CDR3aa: CASSLAPRVMAEAFF
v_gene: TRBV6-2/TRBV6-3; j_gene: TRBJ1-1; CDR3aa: CASSWSDRTEAFF
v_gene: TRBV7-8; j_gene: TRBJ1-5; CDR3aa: CASSSERYQPQHF
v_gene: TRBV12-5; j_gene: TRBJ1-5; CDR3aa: CASGTKQEDSNQPQHF
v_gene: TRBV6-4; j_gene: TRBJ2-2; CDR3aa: CASSDSRGVSTGELFF
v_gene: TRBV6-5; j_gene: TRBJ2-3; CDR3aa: CASSPVGTDTQYF